The clone carrying this T cell receptor (beta chain) was counted only a few times. Its antigen remains unidentified. This specimen belongs to a study of neoadjuvant nivolumab and ipilimumab in lung cancer. Whole-study findings and limits: Higher pretherapy blood TCR richness went with higher resected-tumor richness.

Assay: immunoSEQ multiplex PCR; the TCRdb copy retains only in-frame clones and omits some. The table records roughly 14,000 clones, 55% to 70% of them present only once. The CDR3 contains 14 residues. The V and J ends lost 4 bases and 0 bases respectively, with 10 bases between them. The germline V gene has CDR1 SGHRS and CDR2 YFSETQ. The sample here was peripheral blood, taken after neoadjuvant nivolumab, alone or with ipilimumab, at or shortly before surgery. This chain connects TRBV5-1 to TRBJ1-1; perhaps TRBD1 as D (6 bases). The source is an adult with non-small cell lung cancer. CDR3 nucleotides: TGCGCCAGCAGCCCGACAGGCCTGAACACTGAAGCTTTCTTT. Protein: CASSPTGLNTEAFF.